This T cell receptor (beta chain) derives from a study of T cell repertoires in cytomegalovirus infection. General observations from the study: There were HLA-C-restricted CMV-specific TCR beta clonotypes dominating the ex vivo response. There were carriers of CMV plus the relevant HLA, and cumulative public TCR beta family frequency identified them.

From the reads, TCRdb called clonotypes with MiXCR, one entry per CDR3 protein. This repertoire shows 640,000 or so distinct CDR3 sequences, roughly 33% found once; its top ten account for 18%. Turning to this clonotype: No antigen is known for it.

V shed 4 bases and J shed 5 bases, with 17 bases lying between them. CDR3 length equals 15 residues. Germline V gene lookup returns CDR1 MDHEN and CDR2 SYDVKM. This chain uses TRBV28 with TRBJ2-5; no reliable D call. This clonotype was obtained from a human donor in good health (CMV status not recorded). Some clones in this sample may be carry-over from other donors' samples. The sequencing here drew on cultured PBMCs, taken from culture after CMV antigen stimulation. CDR3 nucleotides: TGTGCCAGCAGTTACCCGTGGCAAATGGTGGAGACCCAGTACTTC. Encoded protein: CASSYPWQMVETQYF.